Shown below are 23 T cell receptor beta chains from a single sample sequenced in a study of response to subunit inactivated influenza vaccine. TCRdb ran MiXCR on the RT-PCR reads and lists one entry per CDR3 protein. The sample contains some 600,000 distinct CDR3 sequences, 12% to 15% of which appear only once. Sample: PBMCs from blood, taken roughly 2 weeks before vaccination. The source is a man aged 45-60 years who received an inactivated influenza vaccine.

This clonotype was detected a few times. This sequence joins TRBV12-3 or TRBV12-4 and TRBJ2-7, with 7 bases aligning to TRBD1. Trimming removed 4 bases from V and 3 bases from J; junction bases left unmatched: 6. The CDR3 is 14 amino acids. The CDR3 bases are TGTGCCAGCAGTTACCTCTCAGGGGGCTACGAGCAGTACTTC. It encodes CASSYLSGGYEQYF.

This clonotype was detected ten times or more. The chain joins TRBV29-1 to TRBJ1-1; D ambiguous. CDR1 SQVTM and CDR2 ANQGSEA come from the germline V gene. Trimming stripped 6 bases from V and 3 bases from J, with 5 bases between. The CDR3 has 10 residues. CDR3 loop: CSVGYTEAFF. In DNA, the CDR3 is TGCAGCGTCGGTTACACTGAAGCTTTCTTT.

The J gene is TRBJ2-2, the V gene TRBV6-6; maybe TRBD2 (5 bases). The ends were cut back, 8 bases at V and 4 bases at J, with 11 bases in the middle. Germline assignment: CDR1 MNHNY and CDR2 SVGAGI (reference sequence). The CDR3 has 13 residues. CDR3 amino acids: CASGRSGTGELFF. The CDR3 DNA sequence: TGTGCCAGCGGCCGCAGCGGCACCGGGGAGCTGTTTTTT.

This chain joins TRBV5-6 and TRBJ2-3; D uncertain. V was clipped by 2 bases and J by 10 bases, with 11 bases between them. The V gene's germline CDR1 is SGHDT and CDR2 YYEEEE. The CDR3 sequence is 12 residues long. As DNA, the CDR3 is TGTGCCAGCAGCTTACGGTCTTCCCCGCAGTATTTT. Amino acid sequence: CASSLRSSPQYF.

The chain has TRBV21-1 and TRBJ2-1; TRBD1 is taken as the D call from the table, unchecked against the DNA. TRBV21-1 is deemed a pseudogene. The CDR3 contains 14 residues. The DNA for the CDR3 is TGTGCCAGCACCGGGGACAGGGGTAGGAATGAGCAGTTCTTC. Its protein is CASTGDRGRNEQFF.

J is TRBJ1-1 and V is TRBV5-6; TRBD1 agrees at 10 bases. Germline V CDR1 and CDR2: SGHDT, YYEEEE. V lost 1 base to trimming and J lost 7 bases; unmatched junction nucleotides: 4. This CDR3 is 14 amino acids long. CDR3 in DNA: TGTGCCAGCAGCTTGCCGGGACAGGGGAATGAAGCTTTCTTT. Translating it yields CASSLPGQGNEAFF.

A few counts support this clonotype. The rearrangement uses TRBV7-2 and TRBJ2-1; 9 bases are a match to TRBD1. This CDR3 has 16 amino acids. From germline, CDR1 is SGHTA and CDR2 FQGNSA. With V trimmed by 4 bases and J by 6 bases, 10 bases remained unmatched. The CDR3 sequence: CASSYGSGQGGNEQFF. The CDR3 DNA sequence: TGTGCCAGCAGCTACGGATCGGGACAGGGCGGCAATGAGCAGTTCTTC.

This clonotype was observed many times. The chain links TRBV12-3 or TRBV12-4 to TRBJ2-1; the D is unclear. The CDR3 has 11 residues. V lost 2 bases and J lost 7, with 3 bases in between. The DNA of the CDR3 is TGTGCCAGCAGTTTAATAAATGAGCAGTTCTTC. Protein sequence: CASSLINEQFF.

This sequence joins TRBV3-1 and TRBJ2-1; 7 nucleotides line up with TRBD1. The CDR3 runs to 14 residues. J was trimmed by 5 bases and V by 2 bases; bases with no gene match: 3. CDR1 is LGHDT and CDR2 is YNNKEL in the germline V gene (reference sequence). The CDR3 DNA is TGTGCCAGCAGCCAACGGGACAGTCACAATGAGCAGTTCTTC. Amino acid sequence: CASSQRDSHNEQFF.

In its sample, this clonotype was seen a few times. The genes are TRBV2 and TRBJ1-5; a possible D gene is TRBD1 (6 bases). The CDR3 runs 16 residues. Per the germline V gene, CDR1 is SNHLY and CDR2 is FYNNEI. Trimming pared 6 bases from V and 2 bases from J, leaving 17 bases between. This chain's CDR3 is CASRGMGAEGNQPQHF. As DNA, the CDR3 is TGTGCCAGCAGAGGGATGGGGGCCGAGGGCAATCAGCCCCAGCATTTT.

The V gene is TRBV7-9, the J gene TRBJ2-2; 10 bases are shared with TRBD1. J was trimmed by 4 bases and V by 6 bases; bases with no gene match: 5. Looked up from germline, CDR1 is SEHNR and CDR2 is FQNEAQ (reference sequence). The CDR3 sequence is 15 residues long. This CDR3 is CASSPGTGVTGELFF. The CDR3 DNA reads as TGTGCCAGCAGTCCCGGGACAGGGGTCACCGGGGAGCTGTTTTTT. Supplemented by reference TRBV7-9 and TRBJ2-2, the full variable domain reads DTGVSQNPRHKITKRGQNVTFRCDPISEHNRLYWYRQTLGQGPEFLTYFQNEAQLEKSRLLSDRFSAERPKGSFSTLEIQRTEQGDSAMYLCASSPGTGVTGELFFGEGSRLTVL.

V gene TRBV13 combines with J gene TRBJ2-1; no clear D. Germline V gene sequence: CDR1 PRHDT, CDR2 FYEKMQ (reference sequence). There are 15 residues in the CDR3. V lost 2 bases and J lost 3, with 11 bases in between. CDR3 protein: CASSLNGFNYNEQFF. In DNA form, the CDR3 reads TGTGCCAGCAGCTTAAACGGCTTCAACTACAATGAGCAGTTCTTC.

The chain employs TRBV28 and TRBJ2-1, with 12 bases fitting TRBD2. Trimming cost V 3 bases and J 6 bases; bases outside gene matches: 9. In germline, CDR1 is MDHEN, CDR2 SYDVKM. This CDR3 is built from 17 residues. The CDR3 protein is CASSFLPLAGGVNEQFF. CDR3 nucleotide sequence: TGTGCCAGCAGTTTCCTTCCACTAGCGGGGGGTGTCAATGAGCAGTTCTTC.

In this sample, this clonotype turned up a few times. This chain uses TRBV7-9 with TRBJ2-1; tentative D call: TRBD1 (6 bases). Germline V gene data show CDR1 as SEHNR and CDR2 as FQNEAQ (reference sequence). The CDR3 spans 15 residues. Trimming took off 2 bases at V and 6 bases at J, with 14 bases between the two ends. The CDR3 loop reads CASSLRETGSNEQFF. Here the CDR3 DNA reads TGTGCCAGCAGCTTAAGGGAAACAGGGAGCAATGAGCAGTTCTTC.

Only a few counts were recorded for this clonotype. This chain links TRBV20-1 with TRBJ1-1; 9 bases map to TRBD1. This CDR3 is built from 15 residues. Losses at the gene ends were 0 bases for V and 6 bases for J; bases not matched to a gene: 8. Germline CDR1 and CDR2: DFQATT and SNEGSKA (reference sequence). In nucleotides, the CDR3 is TGCAGTGCTAGAGACCCGGGACAGGGACGTTCTGAAGCTTTCTTT. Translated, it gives CSARDPGQGRSEAFF.

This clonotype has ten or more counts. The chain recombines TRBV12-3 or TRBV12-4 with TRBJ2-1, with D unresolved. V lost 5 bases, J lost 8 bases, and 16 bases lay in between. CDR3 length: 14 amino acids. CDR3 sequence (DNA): TGTGCCAGCAGTCCTCGTCGTGGTGTATATGAGCAGTTCTTC. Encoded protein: CASSPRRGVYEQFF.

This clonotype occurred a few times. The DNA for the CDR3 is TGTGCCAGCGCCCGGGACAGGGGGCCTGAAAAACTGTTTTTT. Protein product: CASARDRGPEKLFF. This chain joins TRBV28 and TRBJ1-4, with 12 bases aligning to TRBD1. V lost 8 bases to trimming and J lost 7 bases; unmatched junction nucleotides: 5. CDR1 is MDHEN, CDR2 SYDVKM, per germline. There are 14 residues in the CDR3.

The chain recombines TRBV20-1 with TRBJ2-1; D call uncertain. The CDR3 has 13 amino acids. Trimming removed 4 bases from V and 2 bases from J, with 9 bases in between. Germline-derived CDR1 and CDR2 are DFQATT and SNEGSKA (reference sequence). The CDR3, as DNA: TGCAGTGCTACCTACCTGCCCTACAATGAGCAGTTCTTC. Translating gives CSATYLPYNEQFF.

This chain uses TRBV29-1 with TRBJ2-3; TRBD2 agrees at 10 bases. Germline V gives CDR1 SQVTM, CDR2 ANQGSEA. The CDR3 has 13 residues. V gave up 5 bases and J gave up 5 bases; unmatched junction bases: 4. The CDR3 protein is CSVSGRAVDTQYF. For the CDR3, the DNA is TGCAGCGTTAGCGGGAGGGCCGTAGATACGCAGTATTTT.

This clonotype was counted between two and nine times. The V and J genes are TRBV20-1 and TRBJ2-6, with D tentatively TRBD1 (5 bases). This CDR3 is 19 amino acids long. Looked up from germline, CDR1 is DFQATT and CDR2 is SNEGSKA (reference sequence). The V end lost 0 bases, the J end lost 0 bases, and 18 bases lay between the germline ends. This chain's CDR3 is CSARDPGKFSLSGANVLTF. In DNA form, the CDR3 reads TGCAGTGCTAGAGATCCAGGGAAGTTCTCTCTCTCTGGGGCCAACGTCCTGACTTTC.

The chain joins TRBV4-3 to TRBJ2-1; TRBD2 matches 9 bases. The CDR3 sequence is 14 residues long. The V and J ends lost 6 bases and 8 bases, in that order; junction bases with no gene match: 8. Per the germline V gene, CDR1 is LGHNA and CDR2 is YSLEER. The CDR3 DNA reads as TGCGCCAGCAGGTCGGATAGCGGGAGTGATGAGCAGTTCTTC. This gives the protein CASRSDSGSDEQFF.

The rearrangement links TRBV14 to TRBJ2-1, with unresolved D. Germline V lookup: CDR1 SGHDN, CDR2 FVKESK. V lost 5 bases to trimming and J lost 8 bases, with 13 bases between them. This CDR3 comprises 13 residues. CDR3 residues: CASSKGFRDEQFF. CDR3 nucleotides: TGTGCCAGCAGCAAAGGGTTTCGGGATGAGCAGTTCTTC.

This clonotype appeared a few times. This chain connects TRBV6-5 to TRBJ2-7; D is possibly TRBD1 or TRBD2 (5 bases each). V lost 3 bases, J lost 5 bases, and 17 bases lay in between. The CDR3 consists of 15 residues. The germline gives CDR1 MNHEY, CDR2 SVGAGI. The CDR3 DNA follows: TGTGCCAGCAGTTATGTTACGGGACGGACAAACGAGCAGTACTTC. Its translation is CASSYVTGRTNEQYF.